This TCR beta chain was recorded in a study of cytomegalovirus exposure and HLA in healthy donors. Study-wide points: The likely explanation for a cluster of highly shared sequence variants was sequencing artifact. Sequencing depth roughly uniform across donors was assumed in presence/absence analyses. In vitro testing confirmed a few CMV-associated chains as specific for CMV antigens.

For this clone: As yet, its antigen is unknown.

In the PCR, 60 Vbeta and 13 Jbeta primers were used. Data came from immunoSEQ multiplex PCR; TCRdb stores just in-frame clones and leaves some out. The table shows roughly 190,000 clones, with around 68% occurring only once. This CDR3 region has 15 residues. Germline V gives CDR1 SGHDN, CDR2 FVKESK. V gave up 3 bases and J gave up 11 bases; unmatched junction bases: 13. V and J are TRBV14 and TRBJ2-1, with 7 bases fitting TRBD1. The receptor's source is a man aged 40-50 years in good health and CMV-seronegative. The sample consisted of PBMCs. The CDR3 region has the DNA TGTGCCAGCAGCCACCAGGGGGACGGACGGGGTAAGCAGTTCTTC. Translated: CASSHQGDGRGKQFF.